This note documents a single TCR beta chain sequence. This entry is derived from a study of blood T cell repertoires in COVID-19. About the research overall: There were acute and convalescent COVID-19 samples, and they came from the United States, Italy and Spain. PBMCs, B-cell-depleted T cells, or T cells were the source of the cDNA or gDNA that made up the material.

Participants' reported clinical history set cohort assignment. The CDR3 has 14 amino acids. V dropped 2 bases and J dropped 5 bases, with 12 bases sitting between them. Germline V gives CDR1 MNHNS, CDR2 SASEGT. In the source study's methods: Amplified reference gene primers provided the basis for estimating nucleated cell counts. The data were produced by immunoSEQ multiplex PCR, yet TCRdb's version contains in-frame clones alone and is incomplete. V and J calls and clone size are as listed in that table; D and trimming were resolved from the DNA. The sample carries about 200,000 clones, 80% to 90% recorded once.

Sample: PBMCs or T cells enriched from blood (not recorded which). This TCR was recovered from a woman in her forties with acute COVID-19. This chain connects TRBV6-1 to TRBJ2-5, with no clear D. The chain's CDR3 is CASSESSSLETQYF. The CDR3 DNA reads as TGTGCCAGCAGTGAAAGTTCTAGTTTGGAGACCCAGTACTTC.